Following are 22 T cell receptor beta chains from one sample sequenced in a study of early T cells in non-severe SARS-CoV-2 infection. A single record per CDR3 protein comes from TCRdb applying MiXCR to the 5' RACE reads. This table has 35,000 to 50,000 distinct CDR3 sequences, approximately 6% appearing once. Source material: whole blood. These receptors were taken from an adult who was a healthcare worker with PCR-confirmed SARS-CoV-2 infection or an uninfected control (not recorded which).

This clonotype has just a few counts. The CDR3: CASSSPPYGYTF. DNA for the CDR3: TGTGCCAGCAGTTCCCCCCCCTATGGCTACACCTTC. This chain links TRBV28 with TRBJ1-2; unclear D gene. The CDR3 sequence is 12 residues long. V was pared by 4 bases and J by 4 bases, with 7 bases between. Germline CDR1 and CDR2: MDHEN and SYDVKM.

In its sample, this clonotype was seen a few times. This sequence joins TRBV13 and TRBJ2-7; the match to TRBD2 covers 10 bases. J was trimmed by 6 bases and V by 3 bases; bases with no gene match: 8. CDR3 length equals 15 residues. Germline V lookup: CDR1 PRHDT, CDR2 FYEKMQ (reference sequence). The CDR3 protein is CASSFTAGLASEQYF. The DNA of the CDR3 is TGTGCCAGCAGCTTTACCGCGGGACTAGCGAGCGAGCAGTACTTC. The entire variable domain, with the rest obtained from reference TRBV13 and TRBJ2-7, is as follows: AAGVIQSPRHLIKEKRETATLKCYPIPRHDTVYWYQQGPGQDPQFLISFYEKMQSDKGSIPDRFSAQQFSDYHSELNMSSLELGDSALYFCASSFTAGLASEQYFGPGTRLTVT.

This clonotype occurred a few times. The genes are TRBV19 and TRBJ2-2; D might be TRBD1 or TRBD2, each matching 5 bases. The CDR3 consists of 15 residues. The germline V gene has CDR1 LNHDA and CDR2 SQIVND (reference sequence). V was clipped by 7 bases and J by 2 bases, with 14 bases between them. The CDR3 loop reads CASNNPGPNTGELFF. The CDR3 coding sequence is TGTGCCAGTAATAATCCGGGGCCTAACACCGGGGAGCTGTTTTTT. Full variable domain (missing parts from reference TRBV19 and TRBJ2-2): DGGITQSPKYLFRKEGQNVTLSCEQNLNHDAMYWYRQDPGQGLRLIYYSQIVNDFQKGDIAEGYSVSREKKESFPLTVTSAQKNPTAFYLCASNNPGPNTGELFFGEGSRLTVL.

This sequence joins TRBV10-3 and TRBJ1-1; maybe TRBD1 (5 bases). Germline V gene data show CDR1 as ENHRY and CDR2 as SYGVKD. The CDR3 extends over 13 amino acids. V was pared by 3 bases and J by 0 bases, with 5 bases between. The CDR3 is CAISEQVNTEAFF. The CDR3 bases are TGTGCCATCAGTGAACAGGTGAACACTGAAGCTTTCTTT.

The genes are TRBV3-1 and TRBJ1-2; 7 positions match TRBD1. Germline CDR1 reads LGHDT; CDR2 reads YNNKEL (reference sequence). The V and J ends lost 2 bases and 2 bases, in that order; junction bases with no gene match: 5. The CDR3 extends over 15 amino acids. The CDR3 DNA is TGTGCCAGCAGCCAACATTCAGGGGGGAACTATGGCTACACCTTC. Amino acids: CASSQHSGGNYGYTF.

In this sample, this clonotype turned up many times. The J gene is TRBJ1-1, the V gene TRBV12-3 or TRBV12-4; D is unclear. Trimming removed 3 bases from V and 1 base from J, with 6 bases in between. This CDR3 is 13 amino acids long. The DNA for the CDR3 is TGTGCCAGCAGTTTTCGAGAGAACACTGAAGCTTTCTTT. This translates into CASSFRENTEAFF.

The table lists this clonotype with many counts. CDR3: CSAYSGGGLPDTQYF. The CDR3 region has the DNA TGCAGTGCTTATAGCGGCGGGGGGCTCCCAGATACGCAGTATTTT. This sequence joins TRBV20-1 and TRBJ2-3; TRBD2 matches at 8 bases. Trimming took 5 bases from V and 4 from J; bases not matched to a gene: 11. The germline V gene encodes CDR1 DFQATT and CDR2 SNEGSKA (reference sequence). The CDR3 totals 15 residues.

The V call is TRBV4-1, the J call TRBJ2-3; possible D gene TRBD2, 6 bases. Germline V gene sequence: CDR1 MGHRA, CDR2 YSYEKL. Trimming removed 1 base from V and 2 bases from J, with 13 bases in between. The CDR3 sequence is 16 residues long. The CDR3 DNA reads as TGCGCCAGCAGCCAAGCGGGAACGGGGGACACAGATACGCAGTATTTT. Encoded protein: CASSQAGTGDTDTQYF.

In this sample, this clonotype turned up many times. The rearrangement uses TRBV7-9 and TRBJ1-5; D possibly corresponds to TRBD1 (5 bases). Trimming shortened V by 5 bases and J by 7 bases, and 9 bases separated the two germline ends. This CDR3 contains 12 residues. Looked up from germline, CDR1 is SEHNR and CDR2 is FQNEAQ (reference sequence). This CDR3 reads CASSAGVQPQHF. The DNA of the CDR3 is TGTGCCAGCAGCGCGGGGGTGCAGCCCCAGCATTTT.

This chain joins TRBV5-1 and TRBJ1-2, with 9 bases that match TRBD1. There are 14 residues in the CDR3. The V and J ends lost 7 bases and 6 bases, in that order; junction bases with no gene match: 10. Germline CDR1 and CDR2: SGHRS and YFSETQ. CDR3 protein: CASARDRVYDGYTF. The CDR3 DNA is TGCGCCAGCGCCCGGGACAGGGTGTACGATGGCTACACCTTC.

This clonotype was counted between two and nine times. J is TRBJ2-7 and V is TRBV7-2; no clear D gene. Trimming removed 1 base from V and 0 bases from J, with 10 bases in between. Per germline, CDR1 SGHTA and CDR2 FQGNSA. The CDR3 spans 15 residues. The CDR3 loop reads CASSLEWGISYEQYF. In DNA form, the CDR3 reads TGTGCCAGCAGCTTAGAGTGGGGAATCTCCTACGAGCAGTACTTC. The complete variable domain, with remaining parts taken from reference TRBV7-2 and TRBJ2-7, reads GAGVSQSPSNKVTEKGKDVELRCDPISGHTALYWYRQSLGQGLEFLIYFQGNSAPDKSGLPSDRFSAERTGGSVSTLTIQRTQQEDSAVYLCASSLEWGISYEQYFGPGTRLTVT.

On this clonotype: A single base separates this from a much larger clone, so it may be a read error. This CDR3 reads CANNSGGETQYF. The DNA for the CDR3 is TGTGCCAACAATTCGGGGGGTGAGACCCAGTACTTC. The V call is TRBV6-1, the J call TRBJ2-5; 7 bases match TRBD2. Looked up from germline, CDR1 is MNHNS and CDR2 is SASEGT. V shed 10 bases, J shed 5 bases, and the junction held 7 bases outside the gene matches. This CDR3 has 12 amino acids.

This clonotype was seen ten or more times. V usage is TRBV29-1 and J usage is TRBJ2-5; D is unclear. The CDR3 covers 12 residues. Trimming took 8 bases from V and 4 from J, leaving 14 bases between them. Germline loops: CDR1 SQVTM, CDR2 ANQGSEA. CDR3 loop: CSYYSTRETQYF. In nucleotides, the CDR3 is TGCAGCTACTACAGCACCCGAGAGACCCAGTACTTC. Together with reference TRBV29-1 and TRBJ2-5, the CDR3 gives the full variable domain: SAVISQKPSRDICQRGTSLTIQCQVDSQVTMMFWYRQQPGQSLTLIATANQGSEATYESGFVIDKFPISRPNLTFSTLTVSNMSPEDSSIYLCSYYSTRETQYFGPGTRLLVL.

The sample holds many counts of this clonotype. The chain couples TRBV6-5 to TRBJ2-2; a weak D match, TRBD2 (5 bases). CDR1 and CDR2 (germline): MNHEY, SVGAGI. V was pared by 6 bases and J by 0 bases, with 11 bases between. This CDR3 has 15 residues. CDR3 nucleotides: TGTGCCAGCAGCCGTGGACTGTCGAACACCGGGGAGCTGTTTTTT. Translating it yields CASSRGLSNTGELFF.

This clonotype was counted a few times. V and J are TRBV6-6 and TRBJ1-5, with 7 nucleotides matching TRBD1. The germline gives CDR1 MNHNY, CDR2 SVGAGI (reference sequence). With V trimmed by 4 bases and J by 7 bases, 10 bases remained unmatched. This CDR3 has 15 amino acids. DNA of the CDR3: TGTGCCAGCAGTTTCGACAGGGTGGTTGAGCAGCCCCAGCATTTT. This gives the protein CASSFDRVVEQPQHF.

This clonotype was found many times. V and J are TRBV12-5 and TRBJ1-6; no clear D. Germline V gene sequence: CDR1 LGHNT, CDR2 FRNRAP. Trimming took off 5 bases at V and 7 bases at J, with 9 bases between the two ends. The length of the CDR3 is 13 residues. The CDR3 sequence: CASGDSENSPLHF. Here the CDR3 DNA reads TGTGCTAGTGGTGATTCGGAGAATTCACCCCTCCACTTT.

Only a few counts were recorded for this clonotype. The V and J genes are TRBV3-1 and TRBJ2-3; 8 nucleotides agree with TRBD1. Trimming cost V 2 bases and J 4 bases; bases outside gene matches: 8. The CDR3 is 16 residues long. CDR1 LGHDT and CDR2 YNNKEL come from the germline V gene (reference sequence). The CDR3 spells CASSQWTGTPADTQYF. CDR3 sequence (DNA): TGTGCCAGCAGCCAATGGACAGGGACCCCCGCAGATACGCAGTATTTT.

This clonotype has at least ten counts. The chain couples TRBV2 to TRBJ1-2; D might be TRBD1 (5 bases). V was pared by 4 bases and J by 3 bases, with 12 bases between. The CDR3 consists of 14 residues. Germline V gives CDR1 SNHLY, CDR2 FYNNEI. The CDR3 DNA reads as TGTGCCAGCAGTGCCGGGACGGACCACTATGGCTACACCTTC. Residues: CASSAGTDHYGYTF.

This clonotype turned up a few times. The chain employs TRBV6-2 or TRBV6-3 and TRBJ1-2; possible D gene TRBD1, 6 bases. The CDR3 totals 15 residues. The V gene's germline CDR1 is MNHEY and CDR2 SVGEGT. V was shortened by 7 bases and J by 2 bases, with 17 bases between the two germline ends. The CDR3 nucleotides are TGTGCCAGCATCCAACAGGGACCCTACAACTATGGCTACACCTTC. Its protein product is CASIQQGPYNYGYTF.

By sample fraction, this clonotype is medium-sized. This chain uses TRBV28 with TRBJ1-1; 7 bases are shared with TRBD1. J gave up 0 bases and V 3 bases, and 4 bases lay outside the gene matches. Germline V CDR1 and CDR2: MDHEN, SYDVKM. The CDR3 is 15 residues long. Here the CDR3 reads CASSFTQGVNTEAFF. The CDR3 DNA sequence: TGTGCCAGCAGTTTTACGCAGGGGGTGAACACTGAAGCTTTCTTT.

This clonotype was detected many times. This chain links TRBV20-1 with TRBJ1-1; no clear D gene. Trimming cost V 2 bases and J 5 bases, with 12 bases left between them. CDR1 DFQATT and CDR2 SNEGSKA come from the germline V gene (reference sequence). The CDR3 extends over 13 amino acids. The CDR3 protein is CSARTRRETEAFF. The CDR3 region has the DNA TGCAGTGCTAGAACCCGTCGGGAGACTGAAGCTTTCTTT.

The rearrangement uses TRBV10-3 and TRBJ2-1; a weak D match, TRBD1 (5 bases). The germline CDR1 and CDR2 sequences are ENHRY and SYGVKD. Trimming shortened V by 4 bases and J by 8 bases, and 15 bases separated the two germline ends. This CDR3 has 14 amino acids. DNA of the CDR3: TGTGCCATCAGTGCCGACAGCTCTTTGGATGAGCAGTTCTTC. It encodes CAISADSSLDEQFF.